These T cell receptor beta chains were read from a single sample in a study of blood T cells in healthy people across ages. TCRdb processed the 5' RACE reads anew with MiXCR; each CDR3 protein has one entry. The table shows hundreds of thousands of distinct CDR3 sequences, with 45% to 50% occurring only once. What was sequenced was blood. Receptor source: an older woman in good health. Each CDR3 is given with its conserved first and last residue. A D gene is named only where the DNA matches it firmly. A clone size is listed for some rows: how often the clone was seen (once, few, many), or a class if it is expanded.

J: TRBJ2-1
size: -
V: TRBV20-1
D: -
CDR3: CSAPWWASAYNEQFF
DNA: TGCAGTGCCCCTTGGTGGGCTAGCGCTTACAATGAGCAGTTCTTC

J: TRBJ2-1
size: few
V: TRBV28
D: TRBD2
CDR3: CASTPSGINEQFF
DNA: TGTGCCAGCACCCCTAGCGGGATAAATGAGCAGTTCTTC

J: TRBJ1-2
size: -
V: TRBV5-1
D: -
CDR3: CASSLTVGKGYTF
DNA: TGCGCCAGCAGCTTAACAGTGGGCAAAGGCTACACCTTC

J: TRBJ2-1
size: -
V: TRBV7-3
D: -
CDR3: CASSIVPTDSRGYGNEQFF
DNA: TGTGCCAGCAGCATTGTCCCCACAGACAGCCGGGGCTATGGCAATGAGCAGTTCTTC

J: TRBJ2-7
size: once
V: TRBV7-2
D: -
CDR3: CASSLGPAYSYEQYF
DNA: TGTGCCAGCAGCTTAGGTCCTGCCTACTCCTACGAGCAGTACTTC

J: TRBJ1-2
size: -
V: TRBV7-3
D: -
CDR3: CASSSTQGRDGYTF
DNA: TGTGCCAGCAGCTCCACACAGGGAAGGGATGGCTACACCTTC

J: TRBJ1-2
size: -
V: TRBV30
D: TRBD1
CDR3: CAWSVGDRKYGYTF
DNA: TGTGCCTGGAGTGTAGGGGACAGGAAGTATGGCTACACCTTC

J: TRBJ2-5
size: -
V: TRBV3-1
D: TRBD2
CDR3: CASSQVSSQGLAGEETQYF
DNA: TGTGCCAGCAGCCAAGTCTCTTCCCAGGGACTAGCGGGGGAAGAGACCCAGTACTTC

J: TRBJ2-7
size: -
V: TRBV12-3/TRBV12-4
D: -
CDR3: CASSPQVGYEQYF
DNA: TGTGCCAGCAGTCCACAAGTGGGTTACGAGCAGTACTTC

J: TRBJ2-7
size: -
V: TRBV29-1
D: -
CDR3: CSVEQRRQRHSYEQYF
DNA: TGCAGCGTTGAGCAGCGTCGCCAGCGCCACTCCTACGAGCAGTACTTC

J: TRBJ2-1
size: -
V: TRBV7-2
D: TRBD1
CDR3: CASRDRGSYEQFF
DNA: TGTGCCAGCCGGGACAGGGGTTCCTACGAGCAGTTCTTC

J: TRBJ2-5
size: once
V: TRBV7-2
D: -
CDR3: CASSWGGAGETQYF
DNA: TGTGCCAGCAGTTGGGGTGGGGCAGGAGAGACCCAGTACTTC

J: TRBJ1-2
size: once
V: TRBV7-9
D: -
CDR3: CASSLALAGLGYGYTF
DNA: TGTGCCAGCAGCTTAGCGCTTGCAGGCCTTGGGTATGGCTACACCTTC

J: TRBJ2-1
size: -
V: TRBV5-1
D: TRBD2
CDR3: CASKAGDSNEQFF
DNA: TGCGCCAGCAAGGCGGGAGATAGCAATGAGCAGTTCTTC

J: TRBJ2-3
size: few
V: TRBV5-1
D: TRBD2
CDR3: CASSSPLAGVTDTQYF
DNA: TGCGCCAGCAGCTCCCCACTAGCGGGAGTAACAGATACGCAGTATTTT

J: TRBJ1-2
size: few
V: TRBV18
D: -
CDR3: CASSRASGATYGYTF
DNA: TGTGCCAGCTCCAGGGCCTCCGGCGCGACCTATGGCTACACCTTC

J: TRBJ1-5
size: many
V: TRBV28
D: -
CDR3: CASSLFMGPAENQPQHF
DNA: TGTGCCAGCAGTTTATTTATGGGGCCGGCAGAGAATCAGCCCCAGCATTTT

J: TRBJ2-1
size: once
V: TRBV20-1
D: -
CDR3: CSARDGASWSYDEQFF
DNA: TGCAGTGCTAGAGATGGGGCTAGCTGGTCCTACGATGAGCAGTTCTTC

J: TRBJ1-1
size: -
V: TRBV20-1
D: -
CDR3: CSATIGRASTEAFF
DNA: TGCAGTGCCACCATAGGGAGGGCAAGCACTGAAGCTTTCTTT

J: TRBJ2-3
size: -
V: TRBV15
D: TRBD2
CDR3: CATSRDGVLAGADTQYF
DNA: TGTGCCACCAGCAGAGACGGGGTACTAGCGGGAGCTGATACGCAGTATTTT

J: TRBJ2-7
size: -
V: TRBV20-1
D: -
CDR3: CSARDQTIEQYF
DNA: TGCAGTGCTAGAGATCAGACAATCGAGCAGTACTTC

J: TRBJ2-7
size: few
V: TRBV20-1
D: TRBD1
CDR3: CSATTDRAYEQYF
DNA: TGCAGTGCTACCACAGACAGGGCCTACGAGCAGTACTTC

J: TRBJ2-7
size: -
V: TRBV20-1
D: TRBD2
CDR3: CSARSGRAGSYEQYF
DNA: TGCAGTGCTAGGAGCGGGAGGGCCGGATCCTACGAGCAGTACTTC

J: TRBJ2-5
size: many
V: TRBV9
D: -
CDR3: CASSVDGNEETQYF
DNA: TGTGCCAGCAGCGTAGATGGCAACGAAGAGACCCAGTACTTC

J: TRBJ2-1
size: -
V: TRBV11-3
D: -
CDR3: CASSLGPSSGLRDEQFF
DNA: TGTGCCAGCAGCTTAGGCCCCTCAAGCGGCCTTAGGGATGAGCAGTTCTTC

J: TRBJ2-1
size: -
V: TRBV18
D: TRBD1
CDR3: CASSPPQGAPFYNEQFF
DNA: TGTGCCAGCTCACCACCACAGGGGGCCCCATTCTACAATGAGCAGTTCTTC

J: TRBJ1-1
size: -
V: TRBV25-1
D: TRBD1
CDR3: CASSEDLGQGFTEAFF
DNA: TGTGCCAGCAGTGAAGACTTGGGACAGGGGTTCACTGAAGCTTTCTTT

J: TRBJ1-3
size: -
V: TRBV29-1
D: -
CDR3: CSVQREGGSGNTIYF
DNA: TGCAGCGTTCAGCGGGAAGGGGGCTCTGGAAACACCATATATTTT

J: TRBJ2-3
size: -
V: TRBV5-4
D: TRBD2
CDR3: CASSCGVAGEDTQYF
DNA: TGTGCCAGCAGCTGTGGTGTGGCGGGAGAAGATACGCAGTATTTT

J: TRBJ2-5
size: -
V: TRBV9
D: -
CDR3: CASSVSHAQEAQYF
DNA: TGTGCCAGCAGCGTTAGCCACGCACAAGAGGCCCAGTACTTC

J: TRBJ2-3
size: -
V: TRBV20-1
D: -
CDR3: CGAGSTDTQYF
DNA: TGCGGCGCGGGATCCACAGATACGCAGTATTTT

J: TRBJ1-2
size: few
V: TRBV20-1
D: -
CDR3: CSARTRGDYGYTF
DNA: TGCAGTGCTAGAACGCGGGGCGACTATGGCTACACCTTC

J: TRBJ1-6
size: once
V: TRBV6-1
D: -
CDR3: CASSGRADYNSPLHF
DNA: TGTGCCAGCAGTGGAAGGGCTGACTATAATTCACCCCTCCACTTT

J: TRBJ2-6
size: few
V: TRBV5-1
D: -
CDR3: CASSLGQNNVLTF
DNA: TGCGCCAGCAGCTTGGGACAGAACAACGTCCTGACTTTC

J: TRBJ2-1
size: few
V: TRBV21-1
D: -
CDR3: CASSLSTGQRDEQFF
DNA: TGTGCCAGCAGCCTTTCGACAGGCCAACGGGATGAGCAGTTCTTC

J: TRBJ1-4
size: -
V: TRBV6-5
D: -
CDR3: CASSYRSYSSAGRGNEKLFF
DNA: TGTGCCAGCAGTTACCGTTCCTATTCGAGTGCAGGTCGCGGTAATGAAAAACTGTTTTTT

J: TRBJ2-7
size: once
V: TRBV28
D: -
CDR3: CASTRQGDYNEQYF
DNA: TGTGCCAGCACGAGGCAGGGGGACTACAATGAGCAGTACTTC